The next 5 T cell receptor beta chains were all read from a single sample in a study of T cell changes during pregnancy in multiple sclerosis. Sequencing was performed with immunoSEQ multiplex PCR; in TCRdb, only in-frame clones are kept and a portion is missing. The sample carries roughly 85,000 clones, approximately 91% recorded once. Sequences were derived from peripheral blood, sampled in the first trimester of pregnancy. These receptors originate from a female donor with multiple sclerosis, enrolled in a pregnancy study.

The chain uses TRBV6-1 and TRBJ2-5, with 9 bases matching TRBD2. V lost 1 base to trimming and J lost 5 bases; unmatched junction nucleotides: 14. CDR1 is MNHNS and CDR2 is SASEGT in the germline V gene. The CDR3 is 18 residues long. The CDR3 spells CASSEGTIAGAAHETQYF. CDR3 bases: TGTGCCAGCAGTGAAGGGACAATAGCGGGGGCGGCCCATGAGACCCAGTACTTC.

This clone was recorded only once. The V gene is TRBV21-1, the J gene TRBJ2-5; the table's D gene call, TRBD2, was not cross checked with the DNA. TRBV21-1 constitutes a pseudogene. This CDR3 spans 15 amino acids. The CDR3 nucleotides are TGTGCCAGCAGCACCCGGGGGAACAGTCAAGAGACCCAGTACTTC. This encodes CASSTRGNSQETQYF.

This chain links TRBV5-6 with TRBJ2-1, with 10 bases aligning to TRBD2. Germline CDR1 is SGHDT and CDR2 is YYEEEE. Trimming took 4 bases from V and 5 from J; bases not matched to a gene: 6. This CDR3 is built from 15 residues. The CDR3 DNA is TGTGCCAGCAGCCCTAGCGGGGGAGGGCACAATGAGCAGTTCTTC. Translated, it gives CASSPSGGGHNEQFF.

A few counts support this clone. The chain carries TRBV11-3 and TRBJ2-7; the D is unclear. This CDR3 spans 15 amino acids. With 3 bases removed from V and 1 base from J, the gap between germline ends came to 13 bases. CDR1 and CDR2 (germline): SGHNT, YENEEA. CDR3 DNA sequence: TGTGCCAGCAGCTTGGCTGGGCAACCTTCCTACGAGCAGTACTTC. This codes for CASSLAGQPSYEQYF.

The chain carries TRBV2 and TRBJ2-1, with TRBD1 as a possible D gene (6 bases). CDR3 size: 15 residues. Trimming removed 3 bases at V and 8 bases at J, with 17 bases between. Looked up from germline, CDR1 is SNHLY and CDR2 is FYNNEI. CDR3 sequence: CASSDSGTPWDEQFF. The CDR3 coding sequence is TGTGCCAGCAGTGACTCCGGGACACCGTGGGATGAGCAGTTCTTC.